A selection of T cell receptor beta chains follows, all from one sample in a study of T cells in Graves' hyperthyroidism and ophthalmopathy. TCRdb fed the multiplex PCR reads into MiXCR, producing one record per CDR3 protein. The repertoire consists of around 440,000 distinct CDR3 sequences, with around 16% occurring once and the leading ten covering over 7.5%. The sequencing input was blood. Receptor source: a woman aged 18-30 years with Graves' hyperthyroidism. Each CDR3 is given with its conserved first and last residue. Each record gives: clone size, J gene, D gene, V gene, CDR3 DNA, CDR3 protein. A D gene is named only where the DNA matches it firmly. Where a row states a size, it is once, few, many or the class of an expanded clone; other rows omit it.

clone size: many
J gene: TRBJ1-6
D gene: NA
V gene: TRBV7-9
CDR3 DNA: TGTGCCAGCAGCCCTGGACTAAACATGGGAAATTCACCCCTCCACTTT
CDR3 protein: CASSPGLNMGNSPLHF

clone size: many
J gene: TRBJ2-7
D gene: TRBD1
V gene: TRBV6-1
CDR3 DNA: TGTGCCAGCGGCTCGGGACAGGGCTCCTCCTACGAGCAGTACTTC
CDR3 protein: CASGSGQGSSYEQYF

clone size: many
J gene: TRBJ2-7
D gene: NA
V gene: TRBV29-1
CDR3 DNA: TGCAGCGTTGAAGAAGGTCGGAGCCAGGGCTACGAGCAGTACTTC
CDR3 protein: CSVEEGRSQGYEQYF

clone size: many
J gene: TRBJ1-2
D gene: TRBD1
V gene: TRBV2
CDR3 DNA: TGTGCCAGCAGAGGGGGGACCCGGGACAGAACGCGCGGCTACACCTTC
CDR3 protein: CASRGGTRDRTRGYTF

clone size: many
J gene: TRBJ1-2
D gene: NA
V gene: TRBV27
CDR3 DNA: TGTGCCAGCAGTTGGCAGGGAGTATTCTATGGCTACACCTTC
CDR3 protein: CASSWQGVFYGYTF

clone size: many
J gene: TRBJ2-7
D gene: TRBD2
V gene: TRBV20-1
CDR3 DNA: TGCAGTGCTAGCAAAGCGGGAGGGATTTACGAGCAGTACTTC
CDR3 protein: CSASKAGGIYEQYF

clone size: many
J gene: TRBJ2-3
D gene: NA
V gene: TRBV9
CDR3 DNA: TGTGCCAGCAGCGTAGATACGGCGGCAGATACGCAGTATTTT
CDR3 protein: CASSVDTAADTQYF

clone size: NA
J gene: TRBJ2-1
D gene: NA
V gene: TRBV4-1
CDR3 DNA: TGCGCCAGCAGCCAAGCGATGCGGGTGAGCTCCTACAATGAGCAGTTCTTC
CDR3 protein: CASSQAMRVSSYNEQFF

clone size: many
J gene: TRBJ2-3
D gene: TRBD2
V gene: TRBV5-8
CDR3 DNA: TGTGCCAGCAGCTTGCAAAGGGAGGGAACGCAGTATTTT
CDR3 protein: CASSLQREGTQYF

clone size: few
J gene: TRBJ2-2
D gene: TRBD2
V gene: TRBV12-3/TRBV12-4
CDR3 DNA: TGTGCCAGCAGTTTAGCCTGGCTAGCGGGGGGAACCGGGGAGCTGTTTTTT
CDR3 protein: CASSLAWLAGGTGELFF

clone size: NA
J gene: TRBJ2-3
D gene: TRBD2
V gene: TRBV20-1
CDR3 DNA: TGCAGTGCTAGAGACGTGCTAGCGGGAGTTGCAGATACGCAGTATTTT
CDR3 protein: CSARDVLAGVADTQYF

clone size: once
J gene: TRBJ1-5
D gene: TRBD1
V gene: TRBV4-1
CDR3 DNA: TGCGCCAGCAGCCAAGGGGACAGGGGATACAATCAGCCCCAGCACTTT
CDR3 protein: CASSQGDRGYNQPQHF

clone size: many
J gene: TRBJ2-7
D gene: TRBD1
V gene: TRBV5-1
CDR3 DNA: TGCGCCAGCAACCCGGGACAGGGCGACTACGAGCAGTACTTC
CDR3 protein: CASNPGQGDYEQYF

clone size: NA
J gene: TRBJ1-3
D gene: NA
V gene: TRBV5-6
CDR3 DNA: TGTGCCAGCAGCCGACAGGACTTAAACACCATATATTTT
CDR3 protein: CASSRQDLNTIYF

clone size: many
J gene: TRBJ1-2
D gene: TRBD1
V gene: TRBV25-1
CDR3 DNA: TGTGCCAGCCGAGGACAGGGTCGTGAGTATGGCTACACCTTC
CDR3 protein: CASRGQGREYGYTF

clone size: few
J gene: TRBJ2-5
D gene: NA
V gene: TRBV24-1
CDR3 DNA: TGTGCCACCAGTGATTCCAGACAGGGTCGGACCCCCGGGGGAGAGACCCAGCACTTC
CDR3 protein: CATSDSRQGRTPGGETQHF

clone size: many
J gene: TRBJ2-7
D gene: TRBD2
V gene: TRBV7-2
CDR3 DNA: TGTGCCAGCAGCGCACTAGCGATCTACGAGCAGTACTTC
CDR3 protein: CASSALAIYEQYF

clone size: many
J gene: TRBJ2-1
D gene: NA
V gene: TRBV7-8
CDR3 DNA: TGTGCCAGCAGCTTAGGGTCCGGGAACAATGAGCAGTTCTTC
CDR3 protein: CASSLGSGNNEQFF

clone size: many
J gene: TRBJ1-2
D gene: NA
V gene: TRBV20-1
CDR3 DNA: TGCAGTGCTAGACCCAAAAACCCTGGAGCTAACTATGGCTACACCTTC
CDR3 protein: CSARPKNPGANYGYTF

clone size: many
J gene: TRBJ2-1
D gene: NA
V gene: TRBV11-2
CDR3 DNA: TGTGCCAGCAGCTTAACCTTTGACAATGAGCAGTTCTTC
CDR3 protein: CASSLTFDNEQFF

clone size: NA
J gene: TRBJ2-2
D gene: NA
V gene: TRBV5-4
CDR3 DNA: TGTGCCAGCAGCGATAAGACAGGATCCTCCGGGGAGCTGTTTTTT
CDR3 protein: CASSDKTGSSGELFF

clone size: few
J gene: TRBJ2-7
D gene: NA
V gene: TRBV5-1
CDR3 DNA: TGCGCCAGCAGCTTCCACTACGAGCAGTACTTC
CDR3 protein: CASSFHYEQYF

clone size: NA
J gene: TRBJ1-1
D gene: NA
V gene: TRBV11-1
CDR3 DNA: TGTGCCAGCAGCCACACTCCCCCCCCCATGAACACTGAAGCTTTCTTT
CDR3 protein: CASSHTPPPMNTEAFF

clone size: NA
J gene: TRBJ1-1
D gene: TRBD1
V gene: TRBV6-1
CDR3 DNA: TGTGCCACAATAAACAGGGGGCTTACTGAAGCTTTCTTT
CDR3 protein: CATINRGLTEAFF

clone size: many
J gene: TRBJ1-1
D gene: NA
V gene: TRBV2
CDR3 DNA: TGTGCCAGCATGTCGAGCACTGAAGCTTTCTTT
CDR3 protein: CASMSSTEAFF

clone size: NA
J gene: TRBJ1-2
D gene: NA
V gene: TRBV5-8
CDR3 DNA: TGTGCCAGCAACAACCCCGGGACATCCCTCGGCTATGGCTACACCTTC
CDR3 protein: CASNNPGTSLGYGYTF

clone size: many
J gene: TRBJ1-5
D gene: NA
V gene: TRBV30
CDR3 DNA: TGTGCCTGGAGCCCCCCCGGTCCCGCTTGGAGTCAGCCCCAGCATTTT
CDR3 protein: CAWSPPGPAWSQPQHF

clone size: many
J gene: TRBJ1-4
D gene: NA
V gene: TRBV20-1
CDR3 DNA: TGCAGTGCCCCTTGGCCGGGCAGAAGTGAAAAACTGTTTTTT
CDR3 protein: CSAPWPGRSEKLFF

clone size: many
J gene: TRBJ2-3
D gene: NA
V gene: TRBV12-3/TRBV12-4
CDR3 DNA: TGTGCCAGCAGTCCGCCGTGGTCCACAGATACGCAGTATTTT
CDR3 protein: CASSPPWSTDTQYF

clone size: NA
J gene: TRBJ1-3
D gene: NA
V gene: TRBV7-9
CDR3 DNA: TGTGCCAGCAGCCCGAAAGGGGGCTCTGGAAACACCATATATTTT
CDR3 protein: CASSPKGGSGNTIYF

clone size: many
J gene: TRBJ2-5
D gene: NA
V gene: TRBV14
CDR3 DNA: TGTGCCAGCAGCCAAGCAAGGGGGGCCGGGACCCAGTACTTC
CDR3 protein: CASSQARGAGTQYF

clone size: few
J gene: TRBJ2-1
D gene: TRBD2
V gene: TRBV9
CDR3 DNA: TGTGCCAGCAGCGTAGAGGCTAGCGGGCCTCACAATGAGCAGTTCTTC
CDR3 protein: CASSVEASGPHNEQFF

clone size: many
J gene: TRBJ2-1
D gene: NA
V gene: TRBV6-1
CDR3 DNA: TGTGCCAGCAGTTTAGGGGGGGCCCTCTCCTACAATGAGCAGTTCTTC
CDR3 protein: CASSLGGALSYNEQFF

clone size: NA
J gene: TRBJ2-1
D gene: NA
V gene: TRBV9
CDR3 DNA: TGTGCCAGCAGCCGGGGACCGACTGAGCAGTTCTTC
CDR3 protein: CASSRGPTEQFF

clone size: many
J gene: TRBJ1-2
D gene: TRBD1
V gene: TRBV7-2
CDR3 DNA: TGTGCCAGCAGCTTAGCTCCAGGGGGCGTCATTGTCTATGGCTACACCTTC
CDR3 protein: CASSLAPGGVIVYGYTF

clone size: NA
J gene: TRBJ1-1
D gene: TRBD1
V gene: TRBV19
CDR3 DNA: TGTGCCAGTAGTATCGGACAGGGGGCAAAAGCTTTCTTT
CDR3 protein: CASSIGQGAKAFF

clone size: many
J gene: TRBJ1-5
D gene: NA
V gene: TRBV12-5
CDR3 DNA: TGTGCTAGTGGTTCCCCGAATGGGGCTCAGCCCCAGCATTTT
CDR3 protein: CASGSPNGAQPQHF

clone size: NA
J gene: TRBJ2-1
D gene: TRBD1
V gene: TRBV19
CDR3 DNA: TGTGCCAGTAGAAGTACGGACAGGGGCGGCTACAATGAGCAGTTCTTC
CDR3 protein: CASRSTDRGGYNEQFF

clone size: NA
J gene: TRBJ1-4
D gene: NA
V gene: TRBV28
CDR3 DNA: TGTGCCAGCAGTTTATTAGGGAAGTACGGAAAACTGTTTTTT
CDR3 protein: CASSLLGKYGKLFF

clone size: NA
J gene: TRBJ2-7
D gene: TRBD2
V gene: TRBV20-1
CDR3 DNA: TGCAGTGCCCTGAGGCCGGGGGGGGCAGACGAGCAGTACTTC
CDR3 protein: CSALRPGGADEQYF